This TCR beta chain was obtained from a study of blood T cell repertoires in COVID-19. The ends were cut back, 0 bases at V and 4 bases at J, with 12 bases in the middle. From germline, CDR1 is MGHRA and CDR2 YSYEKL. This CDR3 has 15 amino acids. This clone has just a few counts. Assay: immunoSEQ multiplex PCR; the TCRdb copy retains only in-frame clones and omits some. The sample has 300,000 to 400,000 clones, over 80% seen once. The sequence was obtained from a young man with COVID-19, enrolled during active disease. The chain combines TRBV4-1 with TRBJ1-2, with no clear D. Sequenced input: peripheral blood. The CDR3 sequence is CASSQDDREFYGYTF. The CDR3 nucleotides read TGCGCCAGCAGCCAAGATGACCGGGAATTCTATGGCTACACCTTC.